The T cell receptor beta chain described here comes from a study of blood T cell repertoires in COVID-19. Study as a whole: The origin of the acute and convalescent COVID-19 samples was the United States, Italy and Spain.

Germline V gene sequence: CDR1 SNHLY, CDR2 FYNNEI. V was shortened by 7 bases and J by 0 bases, with 10 bases between the two germline ends. The CDR3 consists of 14 residues. Per the original methods: By means of reference gene primer amplification, nucleated cell counts were estimated. Sequencing used immunoSEQ multiplex PCR; TCRdb keeps in-frame clones, though not all of them. Clone size and the V and J calls come from that table; the DNA yielded D and trimming. This table holds 60,000 to 75,000 clones, roughly 90% found once. The chain joins TRBV2 to TRBJ1-3; D not resolved. Sequenced sample: peripheral blood. The receptor was derived from a young man with acute or convalescent COVID-19. The CDR3 nucleotides are TGTGCCAGCAATACTCCTAACTCTGGAAACACCATATATTTT. It yields the protein CASNTPNSGNTIYF.